The clone carrying this TCR beta chain appeared once. The entry originates in a study of blood T cell repertoires in COVID-19. Study at large: Some COVID-19 samples were acute and others convalescent; all came from the United States, Italy and Spain. In each case, the material was cDNA or gDNA derived from T cells, B-cell-depleted T cells, or PBMCs.

Germline trimming cut 10 bases from V and 5 bases from J; bases unmatched to any gene: 5. Per the germline V gene, CDR1 is LNHDA and CDR2 is SQIVND (reference sequence). The CDR3 loop spans 13 amino acids. Assay: immunoSEQ multiplex PCR; the TCRdb copy retains only in-frame clones and omits some. Among around 58,000 clones, roughly 85% were seen once, and the ten largest hold 15% to 20%. This sequence was found in a human donor in a cohort sampled during active COVID-19. The chain has TRBV19 and TRBJ1-4; TRBD1 matches 9 bases. Sequenced input: peripheral blood. CDR3: CATRDRENEKLFF. The CDR3 region has the DNA TGTGCCACCCGGGACAGGGAGAATGAAAAACTGTTTTTT.